These T cell receptor beta chains were read from a single sample in a study of technical replicates of blood from a few donors. Assay used: immunoSEQ multiplex PCR; TCRdb lists only in-frame clones, some missing. Among tens of thousands of clones listed, around 92% were seen once. The specimen was T cells isolated from PBMCs. The receptor source for this set is a human donor in good health. Some clones in this sample may be carry-over from other donors' samples. Both conserved end residues are part of each CDR3. The D gene is left open where the match is weak. Some rows have no size entry. The others give once, few or many, or a class for an expanded clone.

v_gene,j_gene,abundance,d_gene,CDR3aa,CDR3nt
TRBV5-1,TRBJ1-4,once,NA,CASRGRNNEKLFF,TGCGCCAGCAGGGGCAGGAATAATGAAAAACTGTTTTTT
TRBV9,TRBJ2-6,NA,NA,CASSGTRASGANVLTF,TGTGCCAGCAGCGGAACTCGTGCCTCTGGGGCCAACGTCCTGACTTTC
TRBV29-1,TRBJ1-4,NA,NA,CSVNRAANEKLFF,TGCAGCGTAAACAGGGCAGCTAATGAAAAACTGTTTTTT
TRBV2,TRBJ2-3,NA,NA,CASREVRDTQYF,TGTGCCAGCAGAGAGGTTCGAGATACGCAGTATTTT
TRBV9,TRBJ2-1,NA,TRBD2,CASSAPRAGGIFSYNEQFF,TGTGCCAGCAGCGCCCCAAGAGCGGGAGGGATTTTTTCCTACAATGAGCAGTTCTTC
TRBV5-1,TRBJ2-2,NA,TRBD2,CASSLLPSGSANTGELFF,TGCGCCAGCAGCTTGTTACCTAGCGGGTCTGCGAACACCGGGGAGCTGTTTTTT
TRBV19,TRBJ2-7,NA,TRBD1,CATGTGGSYEQYF,TGTGCCACCGGGACAGGGGGCTCCTACGAGCAGTACTTC
TRBV9,TRBJ1-2,NA,NA,CASSAPGSVLHGYTF,TGTGCCAGCAGCGCCCCCGGGTCAGTTCTCCATGGCTACACCTTC
TRBV19,TRBJ2-7,NA,NA,CASSMSGPYEQYF,TGTGCCAGTAGCATGTCAGGCCCCTACGAGCAGTACTTC
TRBV30,TRBJ2-7,NA,TRBD2,CAWSVAAGVGSQYF,TGTGCCTGGAGTGTAGCAGCGGGAGTCGGTTCGCAGTACTTC
TRBV2,TRBJ2-2,NA,TRBD1,CASSEPLTTGDTGELFF,TGTGCCAGCAGTGAACCCCTGACGACAGGGGATACCGGGGAGCTGTTTTTT
TRBV11-2,TRBJ1-1,NA,NA,CASSPERFQAFF,TGTGCCAGCAGCCCGGAGAGGTTCCAAGCTTTCTTT
TRBV6-6,TRBJ2-7,NA,TRBD1,CASRDTGGDTYEQYF,TGTGCCAGCAGAGACACAGGGGGTGATACCTACGAGCAGTACTTC
TRBV19,TRBJ2-7,NA,NA,CASSIRRSSYEQYF,TGTGCCAGTAGTATTCGTAGAAGCTCCTACGAGCAGTACTTC
TRBV4-1,TRBJ2-2,NA,TRBD2,CASSPGLAGFSTGELFF,TGCGCCAGCAGCCCGGGACTAGCGGGATTTAGCACCGGGGAGCTGTTTTTT
TRBV14,TRBJ2-7,NA,NA,CASCFNRDYEQYF,TGTGCCAGCTGCTTCAACAGGGACTACGAGCAGTACTTC
TRBV5-1,TRBJ2-5,NA,NA,CASRLGSLQETQYF,TGCGCCAGCAGATTGGGCAGTTTGCAAGAGACCCAGTACTTC
TRBV6-1,TRBJ2-1,NA,TRBD2,CASITSGGHNEQFF,TGTGCCAGCATAACTAGCGGGGGGCACAATGAGCAGTTCTTC
TRBV2,TRBJ2-1,NA,TRBD2,CASGIAGGANEQFF,TGTGCCAGCGGAATAGCGGGAGGGGCCAATGAGCAGTTCTTC
TRBV2,TRBJ2-1,NA,NA,CASGQTSSYNEQFF,TGTGCCAGCGGGCAGACGAGCTCCTACAATGAGCAGTTCTTC
TRBV6-5,TRBJ2-1,NA,TRBD1,CASSKRQGLNNEQFF,TGTGCCAGCAGCAAGCGACAGGGATTAAACAATGAGCAGTTCTTC
TRBV27,TRBJ2-5,NA,TRBD2,CASSFWGASGSPETQYF,TGTGCCAGCAGTTTTTGGGGGGCTAGCGGGAGTCCCGAGACCCAGTACTTC
TRBV6-1,TRBJ1-5,NA,NA,CASLGLGPGNQPQHF,TGTGCCAGCCTCGGTTTGGGGCCAGGCAATCAGCCCCAGCATTTT
TRBV28,TRBJ1-4,once,TRBD1,CASRHVSGTGSSTNEKLFF,TGTGCCAGCAGACACGTTTCGGGGACAGGGAGTTCAACTAATGAAAAACTGTTTTTT